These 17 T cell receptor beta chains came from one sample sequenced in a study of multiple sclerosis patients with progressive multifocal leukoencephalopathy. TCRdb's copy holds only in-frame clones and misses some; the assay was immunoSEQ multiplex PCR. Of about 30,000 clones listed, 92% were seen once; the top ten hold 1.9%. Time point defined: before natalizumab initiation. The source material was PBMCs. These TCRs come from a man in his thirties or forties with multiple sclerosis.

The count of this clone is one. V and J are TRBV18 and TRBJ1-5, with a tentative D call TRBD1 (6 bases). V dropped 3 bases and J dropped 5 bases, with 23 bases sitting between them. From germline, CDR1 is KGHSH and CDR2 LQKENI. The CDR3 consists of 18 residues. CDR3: CASSPRGQGQKGYQPQHF. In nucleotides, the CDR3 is TGTGCCAGCTCACCCAGAGGTCAGGGGCAGAAAGGGTATCAGCCCCAGCATTTT. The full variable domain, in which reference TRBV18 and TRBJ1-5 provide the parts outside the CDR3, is NAGVMQNPRHLVRRRGQEARLRCSPMKGHSHVYWYRQLPEEGLKFMVYLQKENIIDESGMPKERFSAEFPKEGPSILRIQQVVRGDSAAYFCASSPRGQGQKGYQPQHFGDGTRLSIL.

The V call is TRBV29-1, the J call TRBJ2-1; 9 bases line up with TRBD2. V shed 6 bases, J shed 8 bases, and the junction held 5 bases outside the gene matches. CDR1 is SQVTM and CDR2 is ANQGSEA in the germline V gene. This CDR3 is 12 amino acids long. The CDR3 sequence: CSVIAGAYEQFF. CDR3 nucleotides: TGCAGCGTAATAGCGGGAGCGTATGAGCAGTTCTTC.

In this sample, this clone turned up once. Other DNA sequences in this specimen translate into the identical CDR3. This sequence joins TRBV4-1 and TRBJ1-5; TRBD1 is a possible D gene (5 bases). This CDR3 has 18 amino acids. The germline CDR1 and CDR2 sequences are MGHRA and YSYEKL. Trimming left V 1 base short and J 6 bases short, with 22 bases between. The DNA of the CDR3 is TGCGCCAGCAGCCAAGGGCGAGGTCGGCAGGGTGGGGGTCAGCCCCAGCATTTT. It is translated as CASSQGRGRQGGGQPQHF.

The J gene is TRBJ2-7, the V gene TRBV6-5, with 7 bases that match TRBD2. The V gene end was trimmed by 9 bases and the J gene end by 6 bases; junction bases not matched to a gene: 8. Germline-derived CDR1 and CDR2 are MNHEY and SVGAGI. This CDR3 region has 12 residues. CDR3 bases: TGTGCCAGTCGGGCCCCGGGAGGCGAGCAGTACGTC. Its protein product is CASRAPGGEQYV.

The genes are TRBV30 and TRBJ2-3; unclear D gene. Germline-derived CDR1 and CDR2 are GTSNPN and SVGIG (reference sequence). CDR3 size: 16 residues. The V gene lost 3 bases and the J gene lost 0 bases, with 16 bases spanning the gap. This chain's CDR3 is CAWSPFQVASTDTQYF. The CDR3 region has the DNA TGTGCCTGGAGCCCTTTTCAGGTCGCTAGCACAGATACGCAGTATTTT.

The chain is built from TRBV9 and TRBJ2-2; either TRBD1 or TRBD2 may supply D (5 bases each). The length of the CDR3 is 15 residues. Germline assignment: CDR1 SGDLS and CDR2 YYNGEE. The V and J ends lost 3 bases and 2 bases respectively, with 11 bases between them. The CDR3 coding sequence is TGTGCCAGCAGCGCGGGGACCCTCAACACCGGGGAGCTGTTTTTT. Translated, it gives CASSAGTLNTGELFF.

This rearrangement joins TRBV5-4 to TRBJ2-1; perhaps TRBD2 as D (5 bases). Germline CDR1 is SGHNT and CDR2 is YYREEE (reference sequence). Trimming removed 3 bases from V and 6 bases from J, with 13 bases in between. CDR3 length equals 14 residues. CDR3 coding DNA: TGTGCCAGCAGCTGGACTTATCGAGGCAATGAGCAGTTCTTC. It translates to CASSWTYRGNEQFF.

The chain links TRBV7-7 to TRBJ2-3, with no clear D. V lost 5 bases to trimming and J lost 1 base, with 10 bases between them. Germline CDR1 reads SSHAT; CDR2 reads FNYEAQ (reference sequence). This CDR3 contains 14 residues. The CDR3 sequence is CASSPRSRTDTQYF. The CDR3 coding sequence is TGTGCCAGCAGCCCCCGCTCCCGCACAGATACGCAGTATTTT.

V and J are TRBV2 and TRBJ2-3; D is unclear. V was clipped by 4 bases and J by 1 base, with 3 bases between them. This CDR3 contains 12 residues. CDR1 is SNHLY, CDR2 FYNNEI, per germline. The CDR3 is CASSGGTDTQYF. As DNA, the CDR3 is TGTGCCAGCAGTGGAGGCACAGATACGCAGTATTTT.

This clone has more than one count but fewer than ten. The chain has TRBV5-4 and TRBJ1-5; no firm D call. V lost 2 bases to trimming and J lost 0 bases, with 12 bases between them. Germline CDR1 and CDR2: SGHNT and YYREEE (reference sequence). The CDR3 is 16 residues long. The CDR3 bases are TGTGCCAGCAGCTTCGGCTCGACCTATAGCAATCAGCCCCAGCATTTT. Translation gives CASSFGSTYSNQPQHF.

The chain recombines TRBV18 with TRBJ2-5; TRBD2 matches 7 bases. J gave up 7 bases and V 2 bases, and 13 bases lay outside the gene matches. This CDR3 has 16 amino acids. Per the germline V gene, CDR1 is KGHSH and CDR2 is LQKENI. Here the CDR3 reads CASSPEERGVIATQYF. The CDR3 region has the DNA TGTGCCAGCTCACCAGAGGAGCGGGGAGTAATTGCGACCCAGTACTTC.

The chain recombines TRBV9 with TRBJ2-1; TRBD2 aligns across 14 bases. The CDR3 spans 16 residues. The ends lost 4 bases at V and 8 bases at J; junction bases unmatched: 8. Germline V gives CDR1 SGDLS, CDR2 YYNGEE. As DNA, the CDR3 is TGTGCCAGCAGCCCTTGGACTAGCGGGAGGTCCCATGAGCAGTTCTTC. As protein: CASSPWTSGRSHEQFF.

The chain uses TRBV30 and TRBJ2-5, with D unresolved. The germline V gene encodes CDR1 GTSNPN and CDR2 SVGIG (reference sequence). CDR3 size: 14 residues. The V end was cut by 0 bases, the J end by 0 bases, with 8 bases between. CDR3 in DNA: TGTGCCTGGAGTGTACGGCGTTACCAAGAGACCCAGTACTTC. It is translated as CAWSVRRYQETQYF.

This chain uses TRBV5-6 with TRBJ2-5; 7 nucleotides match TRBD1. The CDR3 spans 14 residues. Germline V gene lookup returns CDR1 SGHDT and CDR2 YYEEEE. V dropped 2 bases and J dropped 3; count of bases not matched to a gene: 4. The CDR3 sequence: CASSLVGGKETQYF. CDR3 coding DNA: TGTGCCAGCAGCTTAGTAGGGGGCAAAGAGACCCAGTACTTC.

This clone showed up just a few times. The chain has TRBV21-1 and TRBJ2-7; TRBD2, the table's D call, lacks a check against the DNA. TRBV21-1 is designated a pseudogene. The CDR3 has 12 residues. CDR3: CASSRMRREQYV. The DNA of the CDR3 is TGTGCCAGCAGCCGAATGAGAAGGGAGCAGTACGTC.

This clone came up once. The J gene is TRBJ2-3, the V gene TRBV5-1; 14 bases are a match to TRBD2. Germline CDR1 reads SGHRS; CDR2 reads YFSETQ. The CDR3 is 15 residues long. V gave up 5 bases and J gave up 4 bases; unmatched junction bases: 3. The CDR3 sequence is CASRGTSGSADTQYF. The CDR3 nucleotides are TGCGCCAGCAGGGGGACTAGCGGGAGTGCAGATACGCAGTATTTT.

The CDR3 DNA is TGTGCCAGCGTAGACCCGGGACTAGCGGGGCATACGCAGTATTTT. Amino acids: CASVDPGLAGHTQYF. V is TRBV2 and J is TRBJ2-3; TRBD2 agrees at 13 bases. The CDR3 sequence is 15 residues long. J was trimmed by 7 bases and V by 8 bases; bases with no gene match: 9. Germline CDR1 SNHLY, CDR2 FYNNEI.